The entry below gives a single T cell receptor (beta chain) sequence along with its context. This clone has a single count. Its antigen is still unknown. No base qualities exist here, and no much larger clone lies one base off it. This sample is drawn from a study of radiotherapy plus CTLA-4 blockade in lung cancer (dated by TCRdb to 2017 to 2018). At the level of the whole study: Objective responses were observed in 18% of enrolled patients, and disease control was achieved in 31%. Paper-wide results and their limitations: After treatment with radiotherapy and ipilimumab, TCR clones that originated in tumors expanded in peripheral blood. Early dynamic changes in blood T cell clones, together with increased serum interferon-beta after radiation, were reported as the strongest predictors of response.

In this study, focal radiation therapy paired with CTLA-4 blockade (ipilimumab) was tested in patients who had chemo-refractory metastatic non-small-cell lung cancer. To prepare the library, the immunoSEQ multiplex PCR assay was applied. TCRdb mirrors the immuneACCESS table, restricted to in-frame sequences. Some clones are absent from its copies; in checked studies, under half trace to an unresolved V gene, and the reason for the others is unknown. The sample table shows some 60,000 clones, and roughly 80% are seen once. 16% of the sample goes to the ten largest clones. The source is a human donor with non-small cell lung cancer who had a complete response to radiotherapy plus ipilimumab. This material consisted of peripheral blood, taken from a patient treated with radiotherapy plus ipilimumab.

Read as DNA, the sequence is TGTGCCAGCACCAAAGGGACAGGTGTCCACGAGCAGTACTTC. This sequence encodes CASTKGTGVHEQYF. Rearrangement joined TRBV6-5 to TRBJ2-7, with 8 central nucleotides matching TRBD1. The CDR3, cysteine through phenylalanine, is 14 amino acids long. Solely the CDR3 DNA is kept, with 42 bases framed from the first base. CDR1 and CDR2 (MNHEY, SVGAGI) derive from the germline V gene. V loses 7 bases at its end and J loses 5 bases; junction bases beyond the gene matches: 10.